This entry lists 28 T cell receptor beta chains sequenced from one sample in a study of T cells in localized non-small cell lung cancer. Clones were read by immunoSEQ multiplex PCR, and TCRdb kept only the in-frame ones, dropping some. The data hold thousands of clones, with more than 25% observed a single time. The specimen was normal lung tissue next to the tumor, collected before any cancer treatment. The receptors stem from a woman aged 35-75 years with stage II squamous cell lung carcinoma.

This clone came up a few times. The chain uses TRBV11-3 and TRBJ2-7; D remains ambiguous. The length of the CDR3 is 16 residues. Trimming took off 1 base at V and 3 bases at J, with 16 bases between the two ends. Germline CDR1 SGHNT, CDR2 YENEEA. Here the CDR3 reads CASSLVAQVKVYEQYF. The DNA for the CDR3 is TGTGCCAGCAGCTTAGTTGCTCAGGTGAAAGTCTACGAGCAGTACTTC.

This clone ranks as medium-sized. This chain uses TRBV6-8 with TRBJ2-1; TRBD2 might be the D (6 bases). Trimming pared 0 bases from V and 6 bases from J, leaving 12 bases between. The CDR3 is 15 amino acids. Germline assignment: CDR1 MNHGY and CDR2 SAAAGT. CDR3 region: CASSYSGGRINEQFF. The CDR3, as DNA: TGTGCCAGCAGTTACTCGGGAGGACGAATCAATGAGCAGTTCTTC.

CDR3 region: CASSPSGDTANEQFF. The CDR3 DNA reads TGTGCCAGCAGCCCATCCGGGGATACCGCGAATGAGCAGTTCTTC. The chain recombines TRBV6-7 with TRBJ2-1, with D perhaps TRBD2 (5 bases). TRBV6-7 is sorted into the ORF group, with uncertain function. V was shortened by 6 bases and J by 7 bases, with 19 bases between the two germline ends. CDR3 length equals 15 residues.

The chain couples TRBV11-3 to TRBJ2-2, with TRBD1 matching over 9 bases. The ends lost 4 bases at V and 7 bases at J; junction bases unmatched: 10. This CDR3 has 16 residues. The germline V gene has CDR1 SGHNT and CDR2 YENEEA. CDR3 in amino acids: CASSSLQGTGSGELFF. In DNA, the CDR3 is TGTGCCAGCAGCTCCCTGCAGGGGACAGGGAGCGGGGAGCTGTTTTTT.

This clone was detected only a few times. The chain is built from TRBV6-8 and TRBJ1-2, with no clear D. The CDR3 runs to 12 residues. CDR1 and CDR2 from the germline V gene are MNHGY and SAAAGT. V lost 4 bases to trimming and J lost 8 bases, with 11 bases between them. CDR3 nucleotides: TGTGCCAGCAGTTCCTCAAGTGGAGGCTACACCTTC. Translating gives CASSSSSGGYTF.

This clone is labeled medium-sized. The chain employs TRBV9 and TRBJ1-2, with D maybe TRBD1 (5 bases). Germline V gene data show CDR1 as SGDLS and CDR2 as YYNGEE. The CDR3 sequence is 15 residues long. V was clipped by 4 bases and J by 4 bases, with 17 bases between them. The CDR3 nucleotides read TGTGCCAGCAGCCCTCGACAGTCCCGGGGCTATGGCTACACCTTC. Translation: CASSPRQSRGYGYTF.

J is TRBJ1-1 and V is TRBV11-3; D might be TRBD1 (6 bases). Between the trimmed V and J ends, which lost 8 bases and 2 bases, there was a span of 18 bases. The V gene's germline CDR1 is SGHNT and CDR2 YENEEA. The CDR3 has 15 residues. CDR3 nucleotides: TGTGCCAGCGGGACGGGGGGCGGATTTAACACTGAAGCTTTCTTT. Translated: CASGTGGGFNTEAFF.

The count of this clone is one. The rearrangement joins TRBV28 to TRBJ1-5, with a tentative D call TRBD1 (5 bases). This CDR3 is built from 15 residues. CDR1 is MDHEN, CDR2 SYDVKM, per germline. V was pared by 2 bases and J by 4 bases, with 12 bases between. CDR3 coding DNA: TGTGCCAGCAGTTTAAGGAGGGGCTGGAATCAGCCCCAGCATTTT. Encoded protein: CASSLRRGWNQPQHF.

This clone was picked up a small number of times. The chain uses TRBV28 and TRBJ1-3; D remains ambiguous. Germline V lookup: CDR1 MDHEN, CDR2 SYDVKM. Trimming cost V 3 bases and J 8 bases, with 20 bases left between them. CDR3 length equals 16 residues. CDR3 in amino acids: CASSFGSAAPSDTIYF. The CDR3 DNA is TGTGCCAGCAGTTTCGGGTCAGCCGCCCCGTCGGACACCATATATTTT.

The rearrangement uses TRBV5-1 and TRBJ2-1; 10 positions match TRBD2. Germline values: CDR1 SGHRS, CDR2 YFSETQ. V was clipped by 1 base and J by 3 bases; unmatched bases: 7. This CDR3 is 17 amino acids long. For the CDR3, the DNA is TGCGCCAGCAGCTTGTCGGGGACTAGCGACTTCTACAATGAGCAGTTCTTC. Protein: CASSLSGTSDFYNEQFF.

The chain links TRBV6-8 to TRBJ2-1; TRBD2 might be the D (6 bases). Germline V lookup: CDR1 MNHGY, CDR2 SAAAGT. The CDR3 is 14 residues long. Trimming pared 2 bases from V and 9 bases from J, leaving 14 bases between. CDR3 in DNA: TGTGCCAGCAGTTACAAACGGGAGACGTCTGAGCAGTTCTTC. It encodes CASSYKRETSEQFF.

The genes are TRBV28 and TRBJ2-1; TRBD2 is a possible D gene (6 bases). V lost 7 bases and J 8 bases, leaving 21 bases between the germline ends. CDR1 MDHEN and CDR2 SYDVKM come from the germline V gene. The CDR3 covers 15 residues. The CDR3, as DNA: TGTGCCAGCAACCGGGGCGGGACTGGATTCGATGAGCAGTTCTTC. This codes for CASNRGGTGFDEQFF.

This clone was found a few times. This sequence joins TRBV11-3 and TRBJ1-1; D remains unclear. V gave up 3 bases and J gave up 3 bases, with 17 bases separating them. In germline, CDR1 is SGHNT, CDR2 YENEEA. The length of the CDR3 is 16 residues. CDR3 amino acids: CASSLVWRVRDTEAFF. CDR3 nucleotide sequence: TGTGCCAGCAGCTTGGTCTGGAGGGTACGGGACACTGAAGCTTTCTTT.

The gene calls are TRBV2 and TRBJ2-7; 12 nucleotides match TRBD2. The CDR3 runs 16 residues. Germline V lookup: CDR1 SNHLY, CDR2 FYNNEI. V dropped 8 bases and J dropped 5; count of bases not matched to a gene: 13. The CDR3 DNA reads TGTGCCAGCCGACTAGCGGGAGACCCCACTTTGCACGAGCAGTACTTC. Amino acid sequence: CASRLAGDPTLHEQYF.

The V gene is TRBV6-8, the J gene TRBJ2-7; D remains unclear. Looked up from germline, CDR1 is MNHGY and CDR2 is SAAAGT. Trimming shortened V by 6 bases and J by 4 bases, and 10 bases separated the two germline ends. The CDR3 contains 12 residues. For the CDR3, the DNA is TGTGCCAGCAGCGAACCAGGTTACGAGCAGTACTTC. Its translation: CASSEPGYEQYF.

The chain carries TRBV4-1 and TRBJ2-1; 7 positions match TRBD1. Germline CDR1 MGHRA, CDR2 YSYEKL. Unmatched junction bases numbered 9, after V lost 8 bases and J lost 5 bases. The CDR3 runs to 14 residues. CDR3 nucleotide sequence: TGCGCCAGCTTTCTCCGGGACAGCGACAATGAGCAGTTCTTC. Translated: CASFLRDSDNEQFF.

By sample fraction, this clone is large. The chain has TRBV15 and TRBJ2-2; 7 bases are shared with TRBD1. The ends lost 5 bases at V and 5 bases at J; junction bases unmatched: 8. The CDR3 length is 15 residues. Germline lookup yields CDR1 LNHNV and CDR2 YYDKDF (reference sequence). CDR3 DNA: TGTGCCACCAGCGCCGGGACAGTTGAAACCGGGGAGCTGTTTTTT. Amino acids: CATSAGTVETGELFF. Full variable domain (outside the CDR3, taken from reference TRBV15 and TRBJ2-2): DAMVIQNPRYQVTQFGKPVTLSCSQTLNHNVMYWYQQKSSQAPKLLFHYYDKDFNNEADTPDNFQSRRPNTSFCFLDIRSPGLGDTAMYLCATSAGTVETGELFFGEGSRLTVL.

In this sample, this clone turned up a few times. The rearrangement links TRBV28 to TRBJ2-7; TRBD2 matches 8 bases. J was trimmed by 4 bases and V by 5 bases; bases with no gene match: 10. The CDR3 contains 15 residues. CDR1 and CDR2 (germline): MDHEN, SYDVKM. The CDR3, as DNA: TGTGCCAGCAGTCCCCGTAGCGGGATCATGTACGAGCAGTACTTC. Translating gives CASSPRSGIMYEQYF.

The genes are TRBV28 and TRBJ1-3, with D unresolved. There are 12 residues in the CDR3. Germline assignment: CDR1 MDHEN and CDR2 SYDVKM. With 3 bases removed from V and 4 bases from J, the gap between germline ends came to 4 bases. Here the CDR3 DNA reads TGTGCCAGCAGTTTTCGGGGAAACACCATATATTTT. Amino acids: CASSFRGNTIYF.

This clone was observed a handful of times. The chain employs TRBV11-3 and TRBJ2-7; 9 nucleotides agree with TRBD1. V lost 2 bases, J lost 2 bases, and 7 bases stayed unmatched. The length of the CDR3 is 16 residues. The germline V gene has CDR1 SGHNT and CDR2 YENEEA. The CDR3 bases are TGTGCCAGCAGCTTAACAAGGACAGGGGTGGCCTACGAGCAGTACTTC. Amino acid sequence: CASSLTRTGVAYEQYF.

By sample fraction, this clone is medium-sized. This rearrangement joins TRBV28 to TRBJ2-4, with D perhaps being TRBD1 or TRBD2 (5 bases each). CDR1 is MDHEN, CDR2 SYDVKM, per germline. The V end lost 10 bases, the J end lost 6 bases, and 22 bases lay between the germline ends. There are 15 residues in the CDR3. The CDR3 loop reads CAIETGTGGRNIQYF. The CDR3 nucleotides read TGTGCCATCGAGACCGGGACGGGCGGTAGAAACATTCAGTACTTC.

There are a few counts of this clone. This rearrangement joins TRBV9 to TRBJ1-1; 11 bases fit TRBD1. This CDR3 contains 16 residues. Per the germline V gene, CDR1 is SGDLS and CDR2 is YYNGEE. The V and J ends lost 0 bases and 6 bases, in that order; junction bases with no gene match: 7. The CDR3 nucleotides read TGTGCCAGCAGCGTAGAAGGGACAGGGGGTAACGCTGAAGCTTTCTTT. This translates into CASSVEGTGGNAEAFF.

The chain couples TRBV14 to TRBJ1-2; TRBD1 might be the D (6 bases). The CDR3 loop spans 18 amino acids. Germline CDR1 SGHDN, CDR2 FVKESK. The V end lost 3 bases, the J end lost 2 bases, and 22 bases lay between the germline ends. The CDR3 nucleotides are TGTGCCAGCAGCCAGCCGGGACACCCGCTCCGATTAAACTATGGCTACACCTTC. It codes for CASSQPGHPLRLNYGYTF.

This chain uses TRBV5-1 with TRBJ1-4; TRBD1 might be the D (6 bases). CDR1 and CDR2 (germline): SGHRS, YFSETQ. The CDR3 has 15 residues. Between the trimmed V and J ends, which lost 0 bases and 7 bases, there was a span of 13 bases. The CDR3 DNA is TGCGCCAGCAGCTTGGATCTGGGGGCGAGTGAAAAACTGTTTTTT. It is translated as CASSLDLGASEKLFF.

The chain carries TRBV11-3 and TRBJ1-2, with D unclear. Trimming took off 5 bases at V and 3 bases at J, with 16 bases between the two ends. Germline CDR1 is SGHNT and CDR2 is YENEEA. This CDR3 contains 15 residues. DNA for the CDR3: TGTGCCAGCAGCCCAGGAGCGGTCCAGGACTATGGCTACACCTTC. Protein: CASSPGAVQDYGYTF.

The chain combines TRBV11-3 with TRBJ2-7, with a possible D match to TRBD1 (6 bases). The length of the CDR3 is 14 residues. With 5 bases removed from V and 0 bases from J, the gap between germline ends came to 11 bases. Germline CDR1 is SGHNT and CDR2 is YENEEA. In DNA, the CDR3 is TGTGCCAGCAGCCGAGACAGGAACTCCTACGAGCAGTACTTC. It encodes CASSRDRNSYEQYF. Combining the CDR3 with reference TRBV11-3 and TRBJ2-7 gives the whole variable domain EAGVVQSPRYKIIEKKQPVAFWCNPISGHNTLYWYLQNLGQGPELLIRYENEEAVDDSQLPKDRFSAERLKGVDSTLKIQPAELGDSAVYLCASSRDRNSYEQYFGPGTRLTVT.

This clone was found a few times. The chain employs TRBV11-3 and TRBJ2-3; 7 nucleotides agree with TRBD1. The CDR3 is 19 amino acids. The ends lost 5 bases at V and 2 bases at J; junction bases unmatched: 19. Germline lookup yields CDR1 SGHNT and CDR2 YENEEA. The CDR3 sequence is CASSHDIPGTGVNTDTQYF. In DNA, the CDR3 is TGTGCCAGCAGCCATGATATTCCGGGAACAGGGGTTAACACAGATACGCAGTATTTT. Combining the CDR3 with reference TRBV11-3 and TRBJ2-3 gives the whole variable domain EAGVVQSPRYKIIEKKQPVAFWCNPISGHNTLYWYLQNLGQGPELLIRYENEEAVDDSQLPKDRFSAERLKGVDSTLKIQPAELGDSAVYLCASSHDIPGTGVNTDTQYFGPGTRLTVL.

This clone was detected a few times. A junction boundary mismatches the germline segment, possibly from a read error. The chain is built from TRBV6-8 and TRBJ1-5, with D perhaps matching TRBD1 (5 bases). The germline V gene has CDR1 MNHGY and CDR2 SAAAGT. The CDR3 runs 16 residues. CDR3 coding DNA: TGTGCCATCAGTGCTGGGGGTGTGAGCGGCAATCAGCCCCAGCATTTT. Translation gives CAISAGGVSGNQPQHF.